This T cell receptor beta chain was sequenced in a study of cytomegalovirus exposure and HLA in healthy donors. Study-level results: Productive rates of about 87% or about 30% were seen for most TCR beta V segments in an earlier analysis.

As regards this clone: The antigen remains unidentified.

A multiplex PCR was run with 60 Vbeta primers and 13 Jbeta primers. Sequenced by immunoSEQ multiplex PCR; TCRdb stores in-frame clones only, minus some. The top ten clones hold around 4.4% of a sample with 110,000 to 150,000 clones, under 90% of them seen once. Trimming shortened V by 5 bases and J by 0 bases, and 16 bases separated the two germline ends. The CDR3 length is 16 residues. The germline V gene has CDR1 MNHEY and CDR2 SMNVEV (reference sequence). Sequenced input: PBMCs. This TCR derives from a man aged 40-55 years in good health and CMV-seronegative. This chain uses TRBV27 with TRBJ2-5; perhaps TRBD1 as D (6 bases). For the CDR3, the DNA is TGTGCCAGCAGTCGCCCAGGACAGATGAACCAAGAGACCCAGTACTTC. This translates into CASSRPGQMNQETQYF.